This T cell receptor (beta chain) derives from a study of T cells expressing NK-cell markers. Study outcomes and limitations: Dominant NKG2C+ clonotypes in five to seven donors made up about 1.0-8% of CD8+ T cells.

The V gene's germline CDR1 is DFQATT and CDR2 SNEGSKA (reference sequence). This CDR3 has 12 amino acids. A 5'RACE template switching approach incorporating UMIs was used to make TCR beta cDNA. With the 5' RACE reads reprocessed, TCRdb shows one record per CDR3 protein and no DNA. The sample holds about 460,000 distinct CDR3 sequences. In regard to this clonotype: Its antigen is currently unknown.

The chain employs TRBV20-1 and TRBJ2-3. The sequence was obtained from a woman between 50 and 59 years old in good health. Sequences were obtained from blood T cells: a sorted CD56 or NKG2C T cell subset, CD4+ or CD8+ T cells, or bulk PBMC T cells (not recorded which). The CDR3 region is CSARTGSDTQYF.